This T cell receptor beta chain appears in the sequencing data of a study of cytomegalovirus exposure and HLA in healthy donors. PCR involved 60 Vbeta and 13 Jbeta primers. Authors' processing steps: About 9.9 million shared chains were among roughly 81 million unique TCR beta chains counted in a later analysis. Data came from immunoSEQ multiplex PCR; TCRdb stores just in-frame clones and leaves some out. V, J and clone size are those of that table, while D and trimming were read from the DNA. The sample consists of 95,000 to 100,000 clones, 65% to 80% of them appearing once. Study results and limitations: It was shown in a later analysis that HLA-associated TCR beta chains were more clonally expanded than other, equally common chains. Generally TCR sequences proved uncommon, though certain public TCRs appeared in numerous donors. Trimming of TCR beta V- and J-genes showed a link, identified in a later analysis, to a missense DCLRE1C variant.

A note on this clone: Its target is not known.

J lost 6 bases, V lost 4 bases, and 10 bases had no gene match. The CDR3 length is 16 residues. Germline V lookup: CDR1 SGHRS, CDR2 YFSETQ. The sequenced material came from PBMCs. The clonotype was recovered from a human donor in good health. V is TRBV5-1 and J is TRBJ1-2, with 12 bases identical to TRBD1. This CDR3 is CASSRETGTGGNGYTF. The CDR3 DNA is TGCGCCAGCAGCCGCGAAACCGGGACAGGGGGCAATGGCTACACCTTC.